The T cell receptor (beta chain) described here comes from a study of memory CD8 T cells in hepatitis C reinfection. Whole-study context: Samples late or after reinfection came 12 to 24 weeks post-detection.

Sequencing was performed with immunoSEQ multiplex PCR; in TCRdb, only in-frame clones are kept and a portion is missing. The sample lists about 43,000 clones, nearly 90% occurring once. Time point indicated: late/post reinfection, 12 to 24 weeks after detection. The sorted cells went straight to TCR sequencing with no prior in vitro expansion. People who inject drugs from Montreal's HEPCO study were the donors. Control naive CD8 T cells came from two donors at all three reinfection time points. Note on this clone: No antigen is known for it. A junction boundary mismatches the germline segment, possibly from a read error.

This CDR3 contains 15 residues. Germline CDR1 is LNHDA and CDR2 is SQIVND (reference sequence). Findings of the study overall: Only 5 or 6 donors prevented definitive conclusions about public clonotypes.

The sequenced sample consisted of naive CD8+ T cells sorted from blood. This chain joins TRBV19 and TRBJ2-1; 7 bases line up with TRBD2. The origin of this receptor is a man younger than 30 with hepatitis C virus infection. This CDR3 is CASSLWEGSHNEQFF. CDR3 sequence (DNA): TGTGCCAGTAGTTTATGGGAGGGCTCCCACAATGAGCAGTTCTTC.